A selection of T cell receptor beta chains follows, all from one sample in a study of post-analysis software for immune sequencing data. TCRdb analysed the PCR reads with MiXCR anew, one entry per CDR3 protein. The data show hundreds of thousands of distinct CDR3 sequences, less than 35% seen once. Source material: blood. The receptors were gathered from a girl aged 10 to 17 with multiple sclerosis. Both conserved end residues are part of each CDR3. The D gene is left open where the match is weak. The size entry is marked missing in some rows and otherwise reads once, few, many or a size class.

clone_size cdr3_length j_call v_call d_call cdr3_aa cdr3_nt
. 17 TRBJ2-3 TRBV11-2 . CASSLDEARPLTDTQYF TGTGCCAGCAGCCTCGACGAAGCTCGGCCCCTCACAGATACGCAGTATTTT
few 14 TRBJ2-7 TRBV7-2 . CASSFYGETAEQYF TGTGCCAGCAGCTTTTACGGGGAAACAGCCGAGCAGTACTTC
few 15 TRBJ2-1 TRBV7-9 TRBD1 CASSLSGQADNEQFF TGTGCCAGCAGCTTAAGCGGACAGGCCGACAATGAGCAGTTCTTC
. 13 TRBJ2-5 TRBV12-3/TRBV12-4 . CASRPRVQETQYF TGTGCCAGCAGACCTCGAGTCCAGGAGACCCAGTACTTC
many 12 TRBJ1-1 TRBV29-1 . CSVGRMNTEAFF TGCAGCGTGGGACGGATGAACACTGAAGCTTTCTTT
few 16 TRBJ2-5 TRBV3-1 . CASSQELWRMKETQYF TGTGCCAGCAGCCAAGAATTGTGGCGGATGAAAGAGACCCAGTACTTC
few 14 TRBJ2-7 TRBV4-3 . CASSHTGAPYEQYF TGCGCCAGCAGCCATACGGGAGCCCCCTACGAGCAGTACTTC
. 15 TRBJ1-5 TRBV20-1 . CSASSWADSNQPQHF TGCAGTGCTAGTTCCTGGGCCGATAGCAATCAGCCCCAGCATTTT
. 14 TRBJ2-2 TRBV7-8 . CASSRIVFAGELFF TGTGCCAGCAGCCGCATAGTGTTCGCCGGGGAGCTGTTTTTT
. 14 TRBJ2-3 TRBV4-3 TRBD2 CASSPGTSGSSQYF TGCGCCAGCAGCCCCGGGACTAGCGGGAGCTCGCAGTATTTT
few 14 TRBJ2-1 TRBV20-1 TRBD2 CSARPSGRVNEQFF TGCAGTGCCAGACCTAGCGGGAGGGTTAATGAGCAGTTCTTC
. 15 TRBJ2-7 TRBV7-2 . CASSLETGYSYEQYF TGTGCCAGCAGCTTAGAGACGGGATACTCCTACGAGCAGTACTTC
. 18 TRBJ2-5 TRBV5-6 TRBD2 CASSLYMTSGGMGETQYF TGTGCCAGCAGCTTATATATGACTAGCGGGGGAATGGGCGAGACCCAGTACTTC
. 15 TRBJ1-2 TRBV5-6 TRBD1 CASSWGQGAREGYTF TGTGCCAGCAGTTGGGGACAGGGGGCGCGGGAAGGCTACACCTTC
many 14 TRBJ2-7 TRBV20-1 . CSASWPRRVYEQYF TGCAGTGCCAGCTGGCCGCGGAGGGTCTACGAGCAGTACTTC
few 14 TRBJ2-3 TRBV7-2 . CASSLGQQSHTQYF TGTGCCAGCAGCTTGGGCCAACAGAGTCATACGCAGTATTTT
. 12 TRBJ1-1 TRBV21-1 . CAIGDSPTEAFF TGTGCCATTGGAGACAGCCCTACTGAAGCTTTCTTT
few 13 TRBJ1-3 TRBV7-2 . CASSLNVGNTIYF TGTGCCAGCAGCTTGAATGTCGGAAACACCATATATTTT
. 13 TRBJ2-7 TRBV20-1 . CSARVGYLYEQYF TGCAGTGCTAGAGTCGGATACCTCTACGAGCAGTACTTC
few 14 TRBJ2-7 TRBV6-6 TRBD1 CASSYGQGSYEQYF TGTGCCAGCAGTTACGGACAGGGTTCCTACGAGCAGTACTTC
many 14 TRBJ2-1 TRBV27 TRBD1 CASSWQGVRNEQFF TGTGCCAGCAGTTGGCAGGGGGTCCGCAATGAGCAGTTCTTC
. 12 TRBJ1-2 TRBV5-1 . CASSFDSGGYTF TGCGCCAGCAGCTTTGACTCAGGTGGCTACACCTTC
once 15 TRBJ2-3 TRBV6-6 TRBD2 CASTILASSTDTQYF TGTGCCAGCACCATACTAGCGTCTAGCACAGATACGCAGTATTTT
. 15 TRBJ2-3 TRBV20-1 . CSARDGVGWGDTQYF TGCAGTGCTAGAGATGGGGTTGGCTGGGGGGATACGCAGTATTTT
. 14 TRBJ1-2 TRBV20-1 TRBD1 CSARLGTGAYGYTF TGCAGTGCTAGATTAGGGACAGGGGCATATGGCTACACCTTC
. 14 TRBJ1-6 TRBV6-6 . CASTPLGGNSPLHF TGTGCCAGCACCCCATTGGGGGGGAATTCACCCCTCCACTTT
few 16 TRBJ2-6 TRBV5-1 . CASSLVTGSGANVLTF TGCGCCAGCAGCTTGGTGACGGGCTCTGGGGCCAACGTCCTGACTTTC
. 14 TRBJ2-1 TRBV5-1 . CASSSTTSNNEQFF TGCGCCAGCAGCTCAACCACTAGTAACAATGAGCAGTTCTTC
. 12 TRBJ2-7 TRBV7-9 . CASGLGNYEQYF TGTGCCAGTGGCCTGGGGAACTACGAGCAGTACTTC
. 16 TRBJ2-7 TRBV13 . CASSLGLGIRAYEQYF TGTGCCAGCAGCTTAGGTTTGGGGATTAGGGCCTACGAGCAGTACTTC
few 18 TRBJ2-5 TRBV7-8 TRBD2 CASSLVVAGGPVQEAQYF TGTGCCAGCAGCTTAGTGGTAGCGGGGGGGCCTGTACAAGAGGCCCAGTACTTC